These 6 T cell receptor beta chains came from one sample sequenced in a study of cytomegalovirus exposure and HLA in healthy donors (dated by TCRdb to 2016 to 2017). The library relied on the immunoSEQ multiplex PCR assay. The table was pulled from immuneACCESS by TCRdb, which kept in-frame rearrangements only. Such tables lose some clones; where checked, under half of the loss comes from unresolved V genes, and the rest has no known cause. In all, the sample holds about 58,000 clones, and roughly 90% of those were seen once. The ten largest clonotypes hold 0.85% to 1.2% of the sample. The sample taken for sequencing was PBMCs. These receptor sequences come from a man aged 18 to 30 in good health and CMV-seronegative.

V is TRBV29-1 and J is TRBJ2-1; tentative D call: TRBD1 (6 bases). This CDR3 contains 15 residues. Germline CDR1 and CDR2: SQVTM and ANQGSEA. V lost 8 bases and J 1 base, leaving 18 bases between the germline ends. The CDR3 spells CSPYRVPLSYNEQFF. The CDR3 DNA reads TGCAGCCCATACAGGGTCCCGTTATCCTACAATGAGCAGTTCTTC.

This clone was found a few times. V gene TRBV7-6 combines with J gene TRBJ1-2; D not certain. The CDR3 runs to 13 residues. V lost 5 bases and J lost 0, with 7 bases in between. Germline CDR1 reads SGHVS; CDR2 reads FNYEAQ. The DNA for the CDR3 is TGTGCCAGCAGCCCCGGGACTAACTATGGCTACACCTTC. Its translation: CASSPGTNYGYTF.

This chain connects TRBV5-1 to TRBJ2-1; TRBD2 agrees at 10 bases. The V and J ends lost 3 bases and 3 bases, in that order; junction bases with no gene match: 3. This CDR3 comprises 15 residues. In germline, CDR1 is SGHRS, CDR2 YFSETQ. The CDR3 DNA reads TGCGCCAGCAGCTGGACTAGCGGCAACTACAATGAGCAGTTCTTC. This gives the protein CASSWTSGNYNEQFF. Full variable domain (remainder filled in from reference TRBV5-1 and TRBJ2-1): KAGVTQTPRYLIKTRGQQVTLSCSPISGHRSVSWYQQTPGQGLQFLFEYFSETQRNKGNFPGRFSGRQFSNSRSEMNVSTLELGDSALYLCASSWTSGNYNEQFFGPGTRLTVL.

The chain couples TRBV30 to TRBJ2-7; D might be TRBD1 (7 bases). The V end was cut by 7 bases, the J end by 4 bases, with 20 bases between. The CDR3 loop spans 14 amino acids. The germline CDR1 and CDR2 sequences are GTSNPN and SVGIG (reference sequence). CDR3 protein: CALTRDSRNYEQYF. CDR3 nucleotide sequence: TGTGCCTTGACGCGGGACAGCCGCAATTACGAGCAGTACTTC.

V and J are TRBV6-6 and TRBJ1-5; TRBD1 agrees at 8 bases. The CDR3 is made up of 15 amino acids. Germline CDR1 and CDR2: MNHNY and SVGAGI (reference sequence). Trimming at V came to 7 bases and at J to 0 bases, leaving 5 bases not matched to a gene. CDR3 sequence: CASTLTGDSNQPQHF. Written as DNA, the CDR3 is TGTGCCAGCACCCTGACAGGGGATAGCAATCAGCCCCAGCATTTT.

This clone showed up just a few times. The chain is built from TRBV5-1 and TRBJ2-1, with TRBD2 matching 12 bases. CDR1 and CDR2 (germline): SGHRS, YFSETQ. Trimming cost V 1 base and J 15 bases; bases outside gene matches: 8. CDR3 size: 14 residues. CDR3 coding DNA: TGCGCCAGCAGCTTGTCCCTAGCGGGAGGGCCGACGTTCTTC. Translated: CASSLSLAGGPTFF.